The 13 T cell receptor beta chains below all came from one sample that was sequenced in a study of blood T cell repertoires in COVID-19. Using immunoSEQ multiplex PCR, the repertoire was profiled, and TCRdb retains in-frame clones only, with some absent. The sample shows over 110,000 clones, around 87% of them seen only once. Sequencing was done on a sample of PBMCs or T cells enriched from blood (not recorded which). The receptors originated from a man in his 60s who had recovered from COVID-19.

The chain couples TRBV9 to TRBJ2-1; D perhaps matches TRBD2 (6 bases). Germline V gene sequence: CDR1 SGDLS, CDR2 YYNGEE. This CDR3 has 15 residues. The V gene lost 3 bases and the J gene lost 0 bases, with 10 bases spanning the gap. The CDR3 reads CASSGGGFSYNEQFF. Here the CDR3 DNA reads TGTGCCAGCAGCGGGGGAGGATTCTCCTACAATGAGCAGTTCTTC. Full variable domain (outside the CDR3, taken from reference TRBV9 and TRBJ2-1): DSGVTQTPKHLITATGQRVTLRCSPRSGDLSVYWYQQSLDQGLQFLIQYYNGEERAKGNILERFSAQQFPDLHSELNLSSLELGDSALYFCASSGGGFSYNEQFFGPGTRLTVL.

The chain is built from TRBV4-1 and TRBJ1-6; TRBD1 agrees at 10 bases. The germline gives CDR1 MGHRA, CDR2 YSYEKL. The CDR3 is 17 amino acids. Trimming at V came to 7 bases and at J to 10 bases, leaving 16 bases not matched to a gene. The CDR3 sequence is CASNYKMGTGDFSPLHF. In DNA, the CDR3 is TGCGCCAGCAACTATAAGATGGGGACAGGGGACTTCTCACCCCTCCACTTT.

This sequence joins TRBV9 and TRBJ1-6, with D uncertain. Germline CDR1 reads SGDLS; CDR2 reads YYNGEE. Trimming cost V 0 bases and J 3 bases, with 7 bases left between them. The CDR3 extends over 15 amino acids. The CDR3 reads CASSVGADYNSPLHF. CDR3 in DNA: TGTGCCAGCAGCGTAGGGGCAGACTATAATTCACCCCTCCACTTT.

This clone was recorded only once. This sequence joins TRBV11-2 and TRBJ1-5; D not certain. CDR1 SGHAT and CDR2 FQNNGV come from the germline V gene. V was pared by 0 bases and J by 10 bases, with 10 bases between. This CDR3 spans 13 amino acids. The CDR3 DNA is TGTGCCAGCAGCTTAGATCTTAGCCATCCCCAGCATTTT. Its protein is CASSLDLSHPQHF.

This sequence joins TRBV11-2 and TRBJ1-2; perhaps TRBD1 as D (5 bases). The length of the CDR3 is 14 residues. With 6 bases removed from V and 7 bases from J, the gap between germline ends came to 18 bases. Germline CDR1 is SGHAT and CDR2 is FQNNGV. The CDR3 DNA reads TGTGCCAGCAGTCCCCAGGGCGGGACCGGTGGCTACACCTTC. Its protein product is CASSPQGGTGGYTF.

This sequence joins TRBV6-1 and TRBJ1-5; the D gene is possibly TRBD1 (5 bases). The CDR3 is 14 residues long. CDR1 and CDR2 from the germline V gene are MNHNS and SASEGT. The V end lost 2 bases, the J end lost 2 bases, and 7 bases lay between the germline ends. CDR3 region: CASSEQGGNQPQHF. CDR3 DNA: TGTGCCAGCAGTGAACAGGGTGGCAATCAGCCCCAGCATTTT.

The chain uses TRBV10-1 and TRBJ2-1; D ambiguous. Trimming removed 3 bases at V and 12 bases at J, with 18 bases between. Germline V gives CDR1 WNHNN, CDR2 SYGVQD (reference sequence). This CDR3 is built from 14 residues. The CDR3 DNA reads TGCGCCAGCAGTGACCCCCCCGGGTTGTTCCGGCAGTTCTTC. This codes for CASSDPPGLFRQFF.

J is TRBJ2-7 and V is TRBV2; 12 nucleotides match TRBD2. CDR1 SNHLY and CDR2 FYNNEI come from the germline V gene. This CDR3 has 14 residues. V lost 4 bases, J lost 5 bases, and 3 bases stayed unmatched. The DNA of the CDR3 is TGTGCCAGCAGTGTGGGGACTAGCGGGCACGAGCAGTACTTC. It encodes CASSVGTSGHEQYF.

V gene TRBV24-1 combines with J gene TRBJ2-3; possibly TRBD1 for D (5 bases). Germline CDR1 KGHDR, CDR2 SFDVKD. Trimming shortened V by 5 bases and J by 2 bases, and 10 bases separated the two germline ends. This CDR3 has 14 residues. Here the CDR3 DNA reads TGTGCCACCAGTGCCAGGGTCTCCACAGATACGCAGTATTTT. The encoded protein is CATSARVSTDTQYF.

Concerning this clone: Other nucleotide sequences in the sample specify the same CDR3. The rearrangement joins TRBV9 to TRBJ2-3, with unresolved D. V was pared by 0 bases and J by 0 bases, with 2 bases between. Germline CDR1 reads SGDLS; CDR2 reads YYNGEE. The CDR3 has 13 residues. The CDR3 is CASSVASTDTQYF. CDR3 nucleotides: TGTGCCAGCAGCGTAGCTAGCACAGATACGCAGTATTTT.

The chain joins TRBV7-9 to TRBJ2-3; unclear D gene. The V end lost 0 bases, the J end lost 2 bases, and 6 bases lay between the germline ends. This CDR3 has 14 amino acids. Looked up from germline, CDR1 is SEHNR and CDR2 is FQNEAQ (reference sequence). As DNA, the CDR3 is TGTGCCAGCAGCTTAGCGGGCAACACAGATACGCAGTATTTT. Its protein product is CASSLAGNTDTQYF.

This clone was detected a few times. This sequence joins TRBV7-9 and TRBJ1-5; possible D gene TRBD1, 5 bases. CDR3 length: 14 amino acids. The V and J ends lost 5 bases and 6 bases respectively, with 14 bases between them. Germline CDR1 SEHNR, CDR2 FQNEAQ (reference sequence). The CDR3 loop is CASSPGQGTQPQHF. In nucleotides, the CDR3 is TGTGCCAGCAGCCCAGGGCAGGGCACTCAGCCCCAGCATTTT.

J is TRBJ2-1 and V is TRBV5-1; D is ambiguous. The CDR3 is 16 residues long. V was pared by 0 bases and J by 0 bases, with 10 bases between. Looked up from germline, CDR1 is SGHRS and CDR2 is YFSETQ. The CDR3: CASSLEGGSSYNEQFF. The CDR3 DNA reads as TGCGCCAGCAGCTTGGAAGGCGGAAGCTCCTACAATGAGCAGTTCTTC. Together with reference TRBV5-1 and TRBJ2-1, the CDR3 gives the full variable domain: KAGVTQTPRYLIKTRGQQVTLSCSPISGHRSVSWYQQTPGQGLQFLFEYFSETQRNKGNFPGRFSGRQFSNSRSEMNVSTLELGDSALYLCASSLEGGSSYNEQFFGPGTRLTVL.